The clone carrying this TCR beta chain was detected only once. This entry belongs to a study of T cell changes during pregnancy in multiple sclerosis. The germline CDR1 and CDR2 sequences are KGHSH and LQKENI. This CDR3 is 17 amino acids long. Unmatched junction bases numbered 8, after V lost 1 base and J lost 2 bases. Measured with immunoSEQ multiplex PCR; TCRdb has only the in-frame clones, and not every one. The table has about 49,000 clones, roughly nine tenths seen once. The receptor comes from a female donor in good health, enrolled as a control in a pregnancy study. The chain links TRBV18 to TRBJ2-1, with 7 bases identical to TRBD1. The sample in question was CD4+ T cells from peripheral blood mononuclear cells, obtained in the second trimester of pregnancy. Written as DNA, the CDR3 is TGTGCCAGCTCACCACGTCAGCGAACAGGGGCCTACAATGAGCAGTTCTTC. Translated, it gives CASSPRQRTGAYNEQFF.